Shown below are 25 T cell receptor beta chains from a single sample sequenced in a study of cytomegalovirus exposure and HLA in healthy donors. Generated by immunoSEQ multiplex PCR, the TCRdb table keeps only in-frame clones and is missing some. This table holds about 130,000 clones, around 89% found once. Sequenced sample: PBMCs. The receptors come from a woman aged 30 to 39 in good health and CMV-seropositive.

The chain is built from TRBV27 and TRBJ2-7; D not certain. Per germline, CDR1 MNHEY and CDR2 SMNVEV (reference sequence). The CDR3 length is 16 residues. Trimming took 1 base from V and 1 from J, leaving 14 bases between them. In DNA form, the CDR3 reads TGTGCCAGCAGTTTATACGGTCCCCTGGTGTCCTACGAGCAGTACTTC. Translating gives CASSLYGPLVSYEQYF.

The V gene is TRBV5-3, the J gene TRBJ2-2, with 7 bases identical to TRBD1. TRBV5-3 is labeled an ORF, and its function is uncertain. V dropped 3 bases and J dropped 0; count of bases not matched to a gene: 2. CDR3 length: 15 amino acids. The CDR3 sequence is CARSWDRSNTGELFF. The DNA for the CDR3 is TGTGCCAGAAGCTGGGACAGATCGAACACCGGGGAGCTGTTTTTT.

The chain recombines TRBV7-7 with TRBJ2-3, with a possible D match to TRBD1 (5 bases). Germline V gene sequence: CDR1 SSHAT, CDR2 FNYEAQ (reference sequence). V lost 5 bases and J 6 bases, leaving 18 bases between the germline ends. The CDR3 is 15 amino acids. The CDR3 sequence: CASSVEGVGADTQYF. In nucleotides, the CDR3 is TGTGCCAGCAGCGTAGAAGGGGTAGGGGCGGATACGCAGTATTTT.

This chain uses TRBV10-2 with TRBJ1-6; tentatively, D is TRBD1 (6 bases). Trimming took off 4 bases at V and 8 bases at J, with 9 bases between the two ends. The germline V gene has CDR1 WSHSY and CDR2 SAAADI. The CDR3 has 13 amino acids. CDR3 sequence: CASSVNRDSPLHF. The DNA of the CDR3 is TGCGCCAGCAGTGTCAACAGGGATTCACCCCTCCACTTT.

V and J are TRBV5-6 and TRBJ1-1; 10 bases match TRBD1. The V segment lost 4 bases and the J segment 5 bases; nucleotides outside the gene matches: 17. Germline assignment: CDR1 SGHDT and CDR2 YYEEEE. This CDR3 region has 18 residues. The CDR3 reads CASSPPPIRQGARTEAFF. The CDR3 coding sequence is TGTGCCAGCAGCCCTCCCCCGATTAGACAGGGGGCTAGGACTGAAGCTTTCTTT.

The chain combines TRBV6-5 with TRBJ2-7, with TRBD1 as a possible D gene (6 bases). The CDR3 runs to 13 residues. The germline V gene has CDR1 MNHEY and CDR2 SVGAGI. Trimming left V 4 bases short and J 5 bases short, with 12 bases between. CDR3 in amino acids: CASSWTVGNEQYF. The CDR3 DNA is TGTGCCAGCAGTTGGACAGTGGGAAACGAGCAGTACTTC.

In DNA form, the CDR3 reads TGTGCCAGCAGGACAGGGGGCCGAAATGGCTACACCTTC. It is translated as CASRTGGRNGYTF. The chain couples TRBV6-5 to TRBJ1-2; 10 nucleotides agree with TRBD1. J lost 6 bases, V lost 6 bases, and 4 bases had no gene match. CDR3 length: 13 residues. Germline-derived CDR1 and CDR2 are MNHEY and SVGAGI.

The chain links TRBV19 to TRBJ2-7; 7 nucleotides line up with TRBD1. Germline V gene data show CDR1 as LNHDA and CDR2 as SQIVND (reference sequence). The CDR3 runs 14 residues. Unmatched junction bases numbered 5, after V lost 5 bases and J lost 1 base. This chain's CDR3 is CASSLGGSSYEQYF. CDR3 nucleotides: TGTGCCAGTAGTCTAGGGGGCTCATCCTACGAGCAGTACTTC.

The rearrangement uses TRBV11-2 and TRBJ2-7; TRBD1 matches at 7 bases. Looked up from germline, CDR1 is SGHAT and CDR2 is FQNNGV. The CDR3 consists of 14 residues. Trimming took 1 base from V and 3 from J; bases not matched to a gene: 3. CDR3 protein: CASSLAQGIYEQYF. The DNA of the CDR3 is TGTGCCAGCAGCTTAGCACAGGGGATCTACGAGCAGTACTTC.

This chain joins TRBV28 and TRBJ2-5; D gene uncertain. Trimming stripped 2 bases from V and 5 bases from J, with 12 bases between. The CDR3 is 14 amino acids. The germline CDR1 and CDR2 sequences are MDHEN and SYDVKM. CDR3 residues: CASSLQSELETQYF. The CDR3 DNA reads TGTGCCAGCAGTTTACAATCGGAGCTGGAGACCCAGTACTTC. Full variable domain (rest looked up from reference TRBV28 and TRBJ2-5): DVKVTQSSRYLVKRTGEKVFLECVQDMDHENMFWYRQDPGLGLRLIYFSYDVKMKEKGDIPEGYSVSREKKERFSLILESASTNQTSMYLCASSLQSELETQYFGPGTRLLVL.

The chain is built from TRBV6-5 and TRBJ2-1, with 8 bases fitting TRBD2. The CDR3 contains 14 residues. From germline, CDR1 is MNHEY and CDR2 SVGAGI. V dropped 8 bases and J dropped 0; count of bases not matched to a gene: 3. The CDR3 DNA reads TGTGCCAGCCGCGGGAGGAGCTCCTACAATGAGCAGTTCTTC. Translated: CASRGRSSYNEQFF.

The chain joins TRBV5-1 to TRBJ2-7, with TRBD1 identical over 7 bases. Germline V CDR1 and CDR2: SGHRS, YFSETQ. There are 15 residues in the CDR3. V gave up 3 bases and J gave up 4 bases; unmatched junction bases: 10. The CDR3 here is CASSSLQGLEYEQYF. The CDR3 DNA follows: TGCGCCAGCAGCTCTCTACAGGGGTTGGAATACGAGCAGTACTTC.

The chain is built from TRBV15 and TRBJ1-5; TRBD1 agrees at 9 bases. J was trimmed by 5 bases and V by 3 bases; bases with no gene match: 8. CDR3 length equals 16 residues. Germline values: CDR1 LNHNV, CDR2 YYDKDF (reference sequence). The CDR3 is CATSRAGTGSHQPQHF. The CDR3 coding sequence is TGTGCCACCAGCAGGGCCGGGACAGGGAGTCATCAGCCCCAGCATTTT.

V is TRBV9 and J is TRBJ2-5; D possibly corresponds to TRBD1 (6 bases). The germline V and J ends were trimmed by 0 bases and 3 bases, with 9 bases remaining between them. The CDR3 is 14 residues long. Germline lookup yields CDR1 SGDLS and CDR2 YYNGEE. The CDR3: CASSVGGLEETQYF. DNA of the CDR3: TGTGCCAGCAGCGTAGGGGGGCTAGAAGAGACCCAGTACTTC.

This chain uses TRBV5-6 with TRBJ2-1; 10 nucleotides match TRBD1. CDR1 SGHDT and CDR2 YYEEEE come from the germline V gene. CDR3 size: 15 residues. After removal of 2 bases from V and 9 bases from J, the junction contained 8 bases not matched to a gene. In nucleotides, the CDR3 is TGTGCCAGCAGCTTCCGGGACAGGGGTTTCGGTGAGCAGTTCTTC. It is translated as CASSFRDRGFGEQFF.

The rearrangement links TRBV5-6 to TRBJ2-1, with TRBD2 matching 11 bases. J gave up 4 bases and V 4 bases, and 7 bases lay outside the gene matches. The CDR3 covers 16 residues. Germline values: CDR1 SGHDT, CDR2 YYEEEE. The CDR3 DNA reads TGTGCCAGCAGCAAATCCCGACTAGCGGGGTACAATGAGCAGTTCTTC. This encodes CASSKSRLAGYNEQFF.

This chain uses TRBV5-1 with TRBJ2-2, with 11 bases that match TRBD1. V was pared by 2 bases and J by 4 bases, with 1 base of the junction left unmatched. Germline V gives CDR1 SGHRS, CDR2 YFSETQ. The CDR3 totals 15 residues. CDR3 protein: CASSLGQGATGELFF. CDR3 coding DNA: TGCGCCAGCAGCTTAGGACAGGGGGCCACCGGGGAGCTGTTTTTT.

This chain joins TRBV28 and TRBJ2-5, with 10 bases fitting TRBD2. Germline values: CDR1 MDHEN, CDR2 SYDVKM. This CDR3 is 15 amino acids long. V shed 2 bases and J 4 bases; nucleotides not matched to a gene: 4. CDR3 sequence: CASSLRRTSGETQYF. For the CDR3, the DNA is TGTGCCAGCAGTTTAAGGCGGACTAGCGGAGAGACCCAGTACTTC. Drawing the rest from reference TRBV28 and TRBJ2-5, the complete variable domain is DVKVTQSSRYLVKRTGEKVFLECVQDMDHENMFWYRQDPGLGLRLIYFSYDVKMKEKGDIPEGYSVSREKKERFSLILESASTNQTSMYLCASSLRRTSGETQYFGPGTRLLVL.

The chain links TRBV4-1 to TRBJ2-6; D is unclear. Trimming stripped 4 bases from V and 0 bases from J, with 7 bases between. Germline V gives CDR1 MGHRA, CDR2 YSYEKL. The CDR3 extends over 15 amino acids. This CDR3 reads CASSRTYSGANVLTF. DNA of the CDR3: TGCGCCAGCAGCCGAACATACTCTGGGGCCAACGTCCTGACTTTC.

V usage is TRBV5-6 and J usage is TRBJ1-5; 8 bases are a match to TRBD1. The CDR3 loop spans 15 amino acids. Per the germline V gene, CDR1 is SGHDT and CDR2 is YYEEEE. V lost 3 bases to trimming and J lost 4 bases; unmatched junction nucleotides: 6. As DNA, the CDR3 is TGTGCCAGCAGCTATCGGACAGGGTTGAATCAGCCCCAGCATTTT. Encoded protein: CASSYRTGLNQPQHF.

This chain connects TRBV9 to TRBJ1-1; no firm D call. Germline V gives CDR1 SGDLS, CDR2 YYNGEE. This CDR3 comprises 13 residues. With 4 bases removed from V and 8 bases from J, the gap between germline ends came to 15 bases. The CDR3 protein is CASSPLRPPEAFF. The CDR3 DNA is TGTGCCAGCAGCCCCCTGCGGCCCCCAGAAGCTTTCTTT.

The chain couples TRBV5-6 to TRBJ1-1; a weak D match, TRBD1 (5 bases). V was cut by 3 bases and J by 1 base, with 10 bases left in between. The germline gives CDR1 SGHDT, CDR2 YYEEEE. The CDR3 extends over 14 amino acids. As DNA, the CDR3 is TGTGCCAGCAGCTACTTACAGGAGAACACTGAAGCTTTCTTT. Its translation is CASSYLQENTEAFF. Looking up the rest from reference TRBV5-6 and TRBJ1-1 gives the full variable domain: DAGVTQSPTHLIKTRGQQVTLRCSPKSGHDTVSWYQQALGQGPQFIFQYYEEEERQRGNFPDRFSGHQFPNYSSELNVNALLLGDSALYLCASSYLQENTEAFFGQGTRLTVV.

The rearrangement joins TRBV6-5 to TRBJ1-2; 7 nucleotides match TRBD1. J gave up 8 bases and V 6 bases, and 9 bases lay outside the gene matches. CDR1 is MNHEY and CDR2 is SVGAGI in the germline V gene. There are 13 residues in the CDR3. CDR3 bases: TGTGCCAGCAGCCCGAGGGGGCTATGGGGCTACACCTTC. This sequence encodes CASSPRGLWGYTF.

The CDR3, as DNA: TGTGCCAGCAGTGAACTATCTCCTAACGAGCAGTACTTC. It is translated as CASSELSPNEQYF. The V gene is TRBV2, the J gene TRBJ2-7; D not certain. This CDR3 spans 13 amino acids. V gave up 2 bases and J gave up 5 bases, with 10 bases separating them. Per the germline V gene, CDR1 is SNHLY and CDR2 is FYNNEI.

The chain couples TRBV4-2 to TRBJ2-3, with TRBD2 matching over 7 bases. This CDR3 comprises 15 residues. V trimming: 4 bases; J trimming: 1 base; junction bases outside the gene matches: 5. The germline V gene has CDR1 LGHNA and CDR2 YNFKEQ. The CDR3, as DNA: TGTGCCAGCAGCCGCCAGCGGGGAGGCACAGATACGCAGTATTTT. It yields the protein CASSRQRGGTDTQYF.